This T cell receptor (beta chain) was documented in a study of T cells in Graves' hyperthyroidism and ophthalmopathy. Study results and caveats: Within blood appeared most thyroid clonotypes that had expanded above 0.001.

This clonotype was counted many times. Its antigen remains unidentified. Germline CDR1 MDHEN, CDR2 SYDVKM. The J segment lost 3 bases and the V segment lost 8 bases, leaving 9 bases of the junction unmatched. The CDR3 contains 15 residues. Amplification of TCR beta CDR3 regions used RNA as the template. Primed by the HTBI set, a first-round RT-PCR was run on the TCR CDR3. TCRdb redid the calling of the multiplex PCR reads with MiXCR, one entry per CDR3 protein. Of approximately 740,000 distinct CDR3 sequences in the sample, 11% to 15% were seen once. This TCR was sampled from a young woman with Graves' hyperthyroidism. V gene TRBV28 combines with J gene TRBJ2-7, with 11 bases that match TRBD2. Input material: blood. CDR3 nucleotide sequence: TGTGCCAGCGCAACACCAACTAGCGGGAGCTACGAGCAGTACTTC. Translation: CASATPTSGSYEQYF.